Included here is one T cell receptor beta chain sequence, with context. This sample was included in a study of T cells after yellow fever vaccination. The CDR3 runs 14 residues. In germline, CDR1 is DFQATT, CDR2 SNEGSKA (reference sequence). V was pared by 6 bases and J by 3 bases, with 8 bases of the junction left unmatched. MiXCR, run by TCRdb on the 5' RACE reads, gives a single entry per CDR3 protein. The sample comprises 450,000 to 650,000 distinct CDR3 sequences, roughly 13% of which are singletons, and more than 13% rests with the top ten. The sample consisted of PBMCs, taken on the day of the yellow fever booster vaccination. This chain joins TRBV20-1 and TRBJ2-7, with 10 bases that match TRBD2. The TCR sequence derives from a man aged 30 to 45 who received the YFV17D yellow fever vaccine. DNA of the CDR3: TGCAGTGCAGACCAGGGACTAGCGAACTACGAGCAGTACTTC. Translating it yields CSADQGLANYEQYF.